The clone carrying this T cell receptor beta chain was found many times. This record comes from a study of Graves' ophthalmopathy and Graves' hyperthyroidism. The TCR beta CDR3 regions underwent amplification from RNA transcripts. HTBI primers were used in a first-round RT-PCR, which preceded a second-round multiplex PCR. Each CDR3 protein is one row after TCRdb ran MiXCR on the multiplex PCR reads. The data show roughly 500,000 distinct CDR3 sequences, around an eighth seen once. The V end was cut by 0 bases, the J end by 8 bases, with 16 bases between. Germline V CDR1 and CDR2: MNHEY, SVGAGI. The CDR3 has 15 residues. The diagnosis combined clinical symptoms, thyroxine, TRAb, thyroid ultrasound and orbital computed tomography scans.

The chain recombines TRBV6-5 with TRBJ1-1, with D possibly matching TRBD1 (6 bases). Sequenced sample: blood. This TCR came from a woman aged 25 to 39 with Graves' ophthalmopathy. The CDR3 region has the DNA TGTGCCAGCAGTTACTCGCCCCGTTCTCAGGGGGAAGCTTTCTTT. Its translation: CASSYSPRSQGEAFF.